The next 3 T cell receptor beta chains were all read from a single sample in a study of T cells in Graves' hyperthyroidism and ophthalmopathy. What was amplified from RNA transcripts were TCR beta CDR3 regions. HTBI primers drove first-round RT-PCR of the TCR CDR3. TCRdb used MiXCR to reprocess the multiplex PCR reads, holding one entry per CDR3 protein. This sample has hundreds of thousands of distinct CDR3 sequences, with 11% to 15% found just once. The material sequenced was blood. The receptors shown here come from a woman in her thirties or forties with Graves' hyperthyroidism.

The table lists this clonotype with many counts. The rearrangement joins TRBV29-1 to TRBJ1-1, with 8 bases aligning to TRBD1. The CDR3 is made up of 14 amino acids. Germline trimming cut 7 bases from V and 4 bases from J; bases unmatched to any gene: 11. Germline values: CDR1 SQVTM, CDR2 ANQGSEA. CDR3 residues: CSGFALTGATEAFF. The CDR3 DNA sequence: TGCAGCGGGTTCGCTTTGACAGGGGCCACTGAAGCTTTCTTT.

This clonotype was observed many times. The genes are TRBV30 and TRBJ2-7, with a tentative D call TRBD2 (5 bases). Looked up from germline, CDR1 is GTSNPN and CDR2 is SVGIG (reference sequence). V lost 0 bases, J lost 0 bases, and 12 bases lay in between. This CDR3 region has 15 residues. CDR3 DNA sequence: TGTGCCTGGAGTGTTGGCCCGGGGAGCTCCTACGAGCAGTACTTC. Encoded protein: CAWSVGPGSSYEQYF.

As for this clonotype: This may be a read error, as it is one base from a much larger clone. The chain carries TRBV29-1 and TRBJ2-1; a weak D match, TRBD2 (6 bases). From germline, CDR1 is SQVTM and CDR2 ANQGSEA. The CDR3 is 14 amino acids. This CDR3 is CGVRTGAIYNEQFF. The DNA of the CDR3 is TGCGGCGTTCGCACGGGAGCCATCTACAATGAGCAGTTCTTC.